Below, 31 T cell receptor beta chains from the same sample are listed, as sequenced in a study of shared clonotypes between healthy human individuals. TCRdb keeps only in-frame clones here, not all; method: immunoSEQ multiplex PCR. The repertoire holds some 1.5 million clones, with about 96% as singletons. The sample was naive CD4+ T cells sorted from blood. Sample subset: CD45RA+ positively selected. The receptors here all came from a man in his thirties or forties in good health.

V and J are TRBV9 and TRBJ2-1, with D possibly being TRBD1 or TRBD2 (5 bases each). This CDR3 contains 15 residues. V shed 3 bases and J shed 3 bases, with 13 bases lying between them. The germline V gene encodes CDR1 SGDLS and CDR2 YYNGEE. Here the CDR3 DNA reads TGTGCCAGCAGCGGTGGGTGGGGGATCTACAATGAGCAGTTCTTC. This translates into CASSGGWGIYNEQFF.

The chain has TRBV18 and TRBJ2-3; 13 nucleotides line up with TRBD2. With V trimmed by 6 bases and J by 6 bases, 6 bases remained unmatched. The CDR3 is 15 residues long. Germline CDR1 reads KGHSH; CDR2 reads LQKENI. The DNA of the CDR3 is TGTGCCAGCTCTCCGACTAGCGGGAGGAGGGATACGCAGTATTTT. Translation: CASSPTSGRRDTQYF. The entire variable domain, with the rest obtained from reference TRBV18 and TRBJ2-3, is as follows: NAGVMQNPRHLVRRRGQEARLRCSPMKGHSHVYWYRQLPEEGLKFMVYLQKENIIDESGMPKERFSAEFPKEGPSILRIQQVVRGDSAAYFCASSPTSGRRDTQYFGPGTRLTVL.

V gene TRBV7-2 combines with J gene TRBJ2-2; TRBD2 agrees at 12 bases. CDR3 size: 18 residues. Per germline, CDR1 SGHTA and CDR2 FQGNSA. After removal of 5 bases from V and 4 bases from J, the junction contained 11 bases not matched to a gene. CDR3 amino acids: CASSAPGLAGPITGELFF. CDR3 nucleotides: TGTGCCAGCAGCGCCCCGGGACTAGCGGGCCCAATCACCGGGGAGCTGTTTTTT. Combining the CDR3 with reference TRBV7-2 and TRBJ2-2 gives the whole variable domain GAGVSQSPSNKVTEKGKDVELRCDPISGHTALYWYRQSLGQGLEFLIYFQGNSAPDKSGLPSDRFSAERTGGSVSTLTIQRTQQEDSAVYLCASSAPGLAGPITGELFFGEGSRLTVL.

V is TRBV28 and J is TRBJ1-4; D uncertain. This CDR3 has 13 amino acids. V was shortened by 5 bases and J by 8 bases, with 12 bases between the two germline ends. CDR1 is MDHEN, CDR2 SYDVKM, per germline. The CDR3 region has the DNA TGTGCCAGCAGTCAGAGCAGGAGAGAAAAACTGTTTTTT. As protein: CASSQSRREKLFF.

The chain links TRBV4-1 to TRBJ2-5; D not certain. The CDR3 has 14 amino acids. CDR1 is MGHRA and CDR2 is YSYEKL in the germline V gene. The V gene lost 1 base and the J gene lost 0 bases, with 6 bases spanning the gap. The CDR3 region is CASSQVDHQETQYF. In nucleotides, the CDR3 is TGCGCCAGCAGCCAAGTGGACCACCAAGAGACCCAGTACTTC.

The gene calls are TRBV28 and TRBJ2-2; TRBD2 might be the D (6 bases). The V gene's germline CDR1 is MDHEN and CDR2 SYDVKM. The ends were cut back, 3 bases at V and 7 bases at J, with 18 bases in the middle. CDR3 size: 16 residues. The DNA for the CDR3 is TGTGCCAGCAGTTTGGGGAGACTAGTCGATCACGGGGAGCTGTTTTTT. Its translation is CASSLGRLVDHGELFF.

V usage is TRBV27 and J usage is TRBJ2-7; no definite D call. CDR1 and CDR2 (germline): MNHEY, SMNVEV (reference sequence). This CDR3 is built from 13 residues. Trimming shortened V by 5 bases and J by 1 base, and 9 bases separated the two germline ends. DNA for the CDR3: TGTGCCAGCAGTAGGGATTTATCCTACGAGCAGTACTTC. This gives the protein CASSRDLSYEQYF.

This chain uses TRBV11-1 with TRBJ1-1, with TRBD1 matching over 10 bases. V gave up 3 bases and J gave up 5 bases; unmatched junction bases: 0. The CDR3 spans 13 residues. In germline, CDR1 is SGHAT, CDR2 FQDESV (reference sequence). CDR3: CASSLDRGTEAFF. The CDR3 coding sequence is TGTGCCAGCAGCTTGGACAGGGGGACTGAAGCTTTCTTT.

Written as DNA, the CDR3 is TGTGCCAGCAGCTTAAGGGGAGGTGGGGGCGAGAGCTCCTACGAGCAGTACTTC. Translating gives CASSLRGGGGESSYEQYF. V and J are TRBV7-3 and TRBJ2-7; either TRBD1 or TRBD2 may fit D (6 bases each). The CDR3 runs 18 residues. V shed 1 base and J shed 0 bases, with 19 bases lying between them. CDR1 is SGHTA and CDR2 is FQGTGA in the germline V gene.

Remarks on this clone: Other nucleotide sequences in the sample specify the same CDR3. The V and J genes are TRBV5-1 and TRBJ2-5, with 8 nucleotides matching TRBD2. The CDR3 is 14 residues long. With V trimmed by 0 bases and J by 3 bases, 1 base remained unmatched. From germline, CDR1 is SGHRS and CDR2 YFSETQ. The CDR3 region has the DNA TGCGCCAGCAGCTTGGGAGCGGGAGAAGAGACCCAGTACTTC. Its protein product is CASSLGAGEETQYF.

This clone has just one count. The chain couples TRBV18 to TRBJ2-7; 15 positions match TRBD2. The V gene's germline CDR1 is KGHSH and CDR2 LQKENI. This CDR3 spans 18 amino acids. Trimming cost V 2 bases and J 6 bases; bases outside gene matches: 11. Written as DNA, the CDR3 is TGTGCCAGCTCACCAAGGACTAGCGGGGGGGTTACCGCATCCGAGCAGTACTTC. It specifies CASSPRTSGGVTASEQYF.

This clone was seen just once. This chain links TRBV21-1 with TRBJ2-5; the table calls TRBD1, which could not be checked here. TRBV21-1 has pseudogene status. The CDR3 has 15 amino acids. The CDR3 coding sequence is TGTGCCCGGCGCAAGGAACAGGCCAAACAAGAGACCCAGTACTTC. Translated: CARRKEQAKQETQYF.

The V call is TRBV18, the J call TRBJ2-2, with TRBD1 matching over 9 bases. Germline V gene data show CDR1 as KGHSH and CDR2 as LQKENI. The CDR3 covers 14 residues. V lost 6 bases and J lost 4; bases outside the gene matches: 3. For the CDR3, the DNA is TGTGCCAGCTCGTCGGACAGGGGCACCGGGGAGCTGTTTTTT. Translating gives CASSSDRGTGELFF.

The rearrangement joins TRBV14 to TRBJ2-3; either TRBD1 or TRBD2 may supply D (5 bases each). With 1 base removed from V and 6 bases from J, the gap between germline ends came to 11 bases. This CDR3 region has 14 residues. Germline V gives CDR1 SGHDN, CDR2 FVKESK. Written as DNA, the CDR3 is TGTGCCAGCAGCCAAGTTGTTGGGACGGATACGCAGTATTTT. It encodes CASSQVVGTDTQYF.

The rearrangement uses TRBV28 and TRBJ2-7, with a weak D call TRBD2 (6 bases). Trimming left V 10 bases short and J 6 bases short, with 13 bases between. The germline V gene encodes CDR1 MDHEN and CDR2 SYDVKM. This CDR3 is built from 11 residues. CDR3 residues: CAIEGGTEQYF. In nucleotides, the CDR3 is TGTGCCATAGAGGGCGGGACCGAGCAGTACTTC.

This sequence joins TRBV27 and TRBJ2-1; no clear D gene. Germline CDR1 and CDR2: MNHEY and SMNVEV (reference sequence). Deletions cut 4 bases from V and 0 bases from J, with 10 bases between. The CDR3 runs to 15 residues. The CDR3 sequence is CASSSDHSSYNEQFF. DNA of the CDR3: TGTGCCAGCAGTTCAGACCATAGCTCCTACAATGAGCAGTTCTTC.

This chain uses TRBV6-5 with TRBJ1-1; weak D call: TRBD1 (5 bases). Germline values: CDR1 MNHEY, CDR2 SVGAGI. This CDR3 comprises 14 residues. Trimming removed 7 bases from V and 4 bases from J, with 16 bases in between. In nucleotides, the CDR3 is TGTGCCAGCACTTTAAGTCAGGGTTTCACTGAAGCTTTCTTT. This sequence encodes CASTLSQGFTEAFF.

Here the CDR3 DNA reads TGTGCCAGCAGCCCACGGGCTTTAGCCAAAAACATTCAGTACTTC. The encoded protein is CASSPRALAKNIQYF. The chain combines TRBV27 with TRBJ2-4; unclear D gene. V was shortened by 6 bases and J by 0 bases, with 12 bases between the two germline ends. Looked up from germline, CDR1 is MNHEY and CDR2 is SMNVEV (reference sequence). The CDR3 contains 15 residues.

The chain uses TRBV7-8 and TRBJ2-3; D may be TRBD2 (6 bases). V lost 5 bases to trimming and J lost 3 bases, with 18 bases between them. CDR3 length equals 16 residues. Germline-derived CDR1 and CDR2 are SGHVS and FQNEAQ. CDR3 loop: CASSHQLASRTDTQYF. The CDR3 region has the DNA TGTGCCAGCAGCCACCAGCTAGCGTCGCGTACAGATACGCAGTATTTT.

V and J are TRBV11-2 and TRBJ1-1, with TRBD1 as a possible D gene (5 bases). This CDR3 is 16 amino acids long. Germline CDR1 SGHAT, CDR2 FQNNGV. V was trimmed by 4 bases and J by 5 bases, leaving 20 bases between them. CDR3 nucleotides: TGTGCCAGCAGCTCTCAACCCCCGGGGGTAATTACTGAAGCTTTCTTT. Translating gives CASSSQPPGVITEAFF.

The CDR3 reads CASSSSGASGRRRYNEQFF. The DNA of the CDR3 is TGTGCCAGCAGTTCGAGTGGGGCTAGCGGGAGGCGGAGATACAATGAGCAGTTCTTC. This chain links TRBV11-1 with TRBJ2-1, with 11 bases fitting TRBD2. Germline-derived CDR1 and CDR2 are SGHAT and FQDESV (reference sequence). J lost 4 bases, V lost 6 bases, and 17 bases had no gene match. This CDR3 has 19 residues.

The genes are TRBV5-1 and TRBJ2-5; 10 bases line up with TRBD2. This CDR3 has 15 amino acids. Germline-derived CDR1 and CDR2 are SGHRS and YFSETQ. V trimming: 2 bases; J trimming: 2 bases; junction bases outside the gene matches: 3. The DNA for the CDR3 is TGCGCCAGCAGCTTTGTAGCGGGGGGACAAGAGACCCAGTACTTC. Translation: CASSFVAGGQETQYF.

The CDR3 nucleotides read TGCGCCAGTGGACAGGGGGCGGTTGCAACTAATGAAAAACTGTTTTTT. Its translation: CASGQGAVATNEKLFF. The chain uses TRBV5-1 and TRBJ1-4, with 11 bases aligning to TRBD1. This CDR3 contains 16 residues. With 8 bases clipped from V and 0 bases from J, the junction kept 6 bases outside the gene matches. The V gene's germline CDR1 is SGHRS and CDR2 YFSETQ.

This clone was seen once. This chain's CDR3 is CASSEGLAGGQPILYEQYF. DNA of the CDR3: TGTGCCAGCTCAGAAGGACTAGCGGGAGGGCAACCTATACTCTACGAGCAGTACTTC. The gene calls are TRBV18 and TRBJ2-7, with 15 bases lining up with TRBD2. CDR1 is KGHSH, CDR2 LQKENI, per germline. V shed 5 bases and J 3 bases; nucleotides not matched to a gene: 14. CDR3 length: 19 residues.

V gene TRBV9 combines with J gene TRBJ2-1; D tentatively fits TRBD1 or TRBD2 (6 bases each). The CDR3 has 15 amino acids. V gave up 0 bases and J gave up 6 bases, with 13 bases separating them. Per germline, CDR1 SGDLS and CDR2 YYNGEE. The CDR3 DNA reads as TGTGCCAGCAGCGTAGTAGGGGGACTGGGCAATGAGCAGTTCTTC. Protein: CASSVVGGLGNEQFF.

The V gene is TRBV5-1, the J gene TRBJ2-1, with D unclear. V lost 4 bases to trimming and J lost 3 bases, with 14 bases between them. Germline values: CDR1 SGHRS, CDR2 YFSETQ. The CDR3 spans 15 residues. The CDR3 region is CASSPAQYRYNEQFF. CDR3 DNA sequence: TGCGCCAGCAGCCCAGCCCAGTATCGCTACAATGAGCAGTTCTTC.

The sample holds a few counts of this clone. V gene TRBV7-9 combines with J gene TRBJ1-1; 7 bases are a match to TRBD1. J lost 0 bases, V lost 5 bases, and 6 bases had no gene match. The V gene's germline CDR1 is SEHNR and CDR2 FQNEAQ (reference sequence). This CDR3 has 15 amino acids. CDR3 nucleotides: TGTGCCAGCAGCAAAGACAGGGCTATGAACACTGAAGCTTTCTTT. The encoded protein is CASSKDRAMNTEAFF. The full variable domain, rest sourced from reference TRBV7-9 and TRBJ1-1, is DTGVSQNPRHKITKRGQNVTFRCDPISEHNRLYWYRQTLGQGPEFLTYFQNEAQLEKSRLLSDRFSAERPKGSFSTLEIQRTEQGDSAMYLCASSKDRAMNTEAFFGQGTRLTVV.

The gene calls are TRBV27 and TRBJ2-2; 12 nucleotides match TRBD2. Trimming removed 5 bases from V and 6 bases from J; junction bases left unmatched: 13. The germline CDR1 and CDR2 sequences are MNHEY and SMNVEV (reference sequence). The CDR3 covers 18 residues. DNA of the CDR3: TGTGCCAGCAGTACCCGACTAGCGGGAGAGCTGCGTCCCGGGGAGCTGTTTTTT. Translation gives CASSTRLAGELRPGELFF.

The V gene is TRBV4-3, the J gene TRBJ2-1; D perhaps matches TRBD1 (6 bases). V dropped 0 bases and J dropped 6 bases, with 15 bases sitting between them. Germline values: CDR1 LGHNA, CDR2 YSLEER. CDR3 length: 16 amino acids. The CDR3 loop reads CASSQDGTINVNEQFF. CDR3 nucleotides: TGCGCCAGCAGCCAAGATGGGACAATTAACGTCAATGAGCAGTTCTTC.

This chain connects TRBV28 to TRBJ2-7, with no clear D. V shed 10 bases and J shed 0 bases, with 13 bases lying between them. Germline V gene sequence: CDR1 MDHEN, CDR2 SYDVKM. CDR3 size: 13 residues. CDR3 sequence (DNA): TGTGCCACCACCACTACTCTCTCCTACGAGCAGTACTTC. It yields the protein CATTTTLSYEQYF.

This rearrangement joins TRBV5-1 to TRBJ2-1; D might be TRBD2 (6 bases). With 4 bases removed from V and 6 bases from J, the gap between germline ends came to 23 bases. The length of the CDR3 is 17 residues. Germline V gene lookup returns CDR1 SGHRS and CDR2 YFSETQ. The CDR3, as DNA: TGCGCCAGCAGCGGGGGATTACTCGGGGGTACTGTCAATGAGCAGTTCTTC. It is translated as CASSGGLLGGTVNEQFF.